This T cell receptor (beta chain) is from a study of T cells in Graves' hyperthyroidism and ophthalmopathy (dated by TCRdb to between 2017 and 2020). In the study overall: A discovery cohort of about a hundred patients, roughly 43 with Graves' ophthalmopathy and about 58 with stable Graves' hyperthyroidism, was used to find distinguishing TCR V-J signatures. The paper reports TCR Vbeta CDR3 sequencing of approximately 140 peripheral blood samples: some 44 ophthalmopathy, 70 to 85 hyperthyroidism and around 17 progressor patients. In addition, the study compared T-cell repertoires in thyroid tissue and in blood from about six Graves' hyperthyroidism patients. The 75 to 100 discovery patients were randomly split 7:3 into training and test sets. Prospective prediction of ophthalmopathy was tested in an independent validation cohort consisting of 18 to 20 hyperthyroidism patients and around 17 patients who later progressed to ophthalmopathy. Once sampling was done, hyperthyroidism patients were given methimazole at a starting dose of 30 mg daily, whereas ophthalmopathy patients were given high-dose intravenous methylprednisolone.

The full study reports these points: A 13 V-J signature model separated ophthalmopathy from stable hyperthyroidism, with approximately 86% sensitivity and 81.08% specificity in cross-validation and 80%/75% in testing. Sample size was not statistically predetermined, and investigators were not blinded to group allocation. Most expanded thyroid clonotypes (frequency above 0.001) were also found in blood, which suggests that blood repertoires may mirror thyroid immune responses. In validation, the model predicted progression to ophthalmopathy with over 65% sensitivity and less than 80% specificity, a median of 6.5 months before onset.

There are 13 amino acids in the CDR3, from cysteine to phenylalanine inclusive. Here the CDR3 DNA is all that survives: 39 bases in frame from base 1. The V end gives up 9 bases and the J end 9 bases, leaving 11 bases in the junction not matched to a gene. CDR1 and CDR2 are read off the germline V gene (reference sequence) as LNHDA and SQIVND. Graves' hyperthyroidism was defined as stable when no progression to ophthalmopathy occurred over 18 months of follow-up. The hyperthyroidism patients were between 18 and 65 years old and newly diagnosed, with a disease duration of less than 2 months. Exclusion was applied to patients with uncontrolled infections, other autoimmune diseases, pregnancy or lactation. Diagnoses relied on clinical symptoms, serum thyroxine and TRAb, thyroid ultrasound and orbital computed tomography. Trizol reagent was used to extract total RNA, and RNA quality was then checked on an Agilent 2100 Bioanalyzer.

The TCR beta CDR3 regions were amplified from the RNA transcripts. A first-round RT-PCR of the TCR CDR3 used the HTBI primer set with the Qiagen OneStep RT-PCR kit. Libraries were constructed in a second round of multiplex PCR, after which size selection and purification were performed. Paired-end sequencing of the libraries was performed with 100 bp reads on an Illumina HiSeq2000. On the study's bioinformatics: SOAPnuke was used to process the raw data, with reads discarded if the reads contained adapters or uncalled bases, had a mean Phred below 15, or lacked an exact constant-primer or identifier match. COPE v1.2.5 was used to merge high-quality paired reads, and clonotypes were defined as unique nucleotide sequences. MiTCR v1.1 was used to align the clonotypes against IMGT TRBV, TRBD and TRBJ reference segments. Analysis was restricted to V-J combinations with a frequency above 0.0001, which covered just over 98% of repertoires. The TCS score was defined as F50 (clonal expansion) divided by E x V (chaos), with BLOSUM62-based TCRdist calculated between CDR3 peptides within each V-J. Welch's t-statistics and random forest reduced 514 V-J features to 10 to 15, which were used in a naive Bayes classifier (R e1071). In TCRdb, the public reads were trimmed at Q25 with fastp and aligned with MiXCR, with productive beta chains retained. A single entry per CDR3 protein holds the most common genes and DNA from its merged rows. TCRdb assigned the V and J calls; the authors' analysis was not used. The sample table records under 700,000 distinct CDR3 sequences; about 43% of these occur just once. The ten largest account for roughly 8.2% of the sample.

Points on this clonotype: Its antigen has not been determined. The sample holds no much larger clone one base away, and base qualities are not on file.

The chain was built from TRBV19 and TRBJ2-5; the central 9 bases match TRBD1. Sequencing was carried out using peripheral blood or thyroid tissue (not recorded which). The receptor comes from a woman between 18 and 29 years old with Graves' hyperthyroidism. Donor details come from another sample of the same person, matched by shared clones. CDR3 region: CASSRDRVASQYF. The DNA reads TGTGCCAGCAGTCGGGACAGGGTTGCATCCCAGTACTTC.